The subject of this entry is one TCR beta chain. The data were taken from a study of blood T cell repertoires in COVID-19. Original analysis: Reference gene primer amplification gave estimated nucleated cell counts. Profiling relied on immunoSEQ multiplex PCR, and the TCRdb table lists in-frame clones only, not all of them. Clone size and V and J calls were adopted from that table, with D and trimming inferred from the DNA. The sample has more than 250,000 clones; about 86% are singletons. Germline lookup yields CDR1 SGHNT and CDR2 YYREEE (reference sequence). CDR3 length: 16 amino acids. J lost 7 bases, V lost 0 bases, and 9 bases had no gene match.

The clonotype comes from a woman aged 30 to 39 who had recovered from COVID-19. Sequencing was performed on peripheral blood. V is TRBV5-4 and J is TRBJ2-7; 11 bases fit TRBD2. The CDR3 sequence: CASSLVTTSGSGEQYF. The CDR3 DNA reads as TGTGCCAGCAGCTTGGTCACCACTAGCGGGAGTGGGGAGCAGTACTTC.